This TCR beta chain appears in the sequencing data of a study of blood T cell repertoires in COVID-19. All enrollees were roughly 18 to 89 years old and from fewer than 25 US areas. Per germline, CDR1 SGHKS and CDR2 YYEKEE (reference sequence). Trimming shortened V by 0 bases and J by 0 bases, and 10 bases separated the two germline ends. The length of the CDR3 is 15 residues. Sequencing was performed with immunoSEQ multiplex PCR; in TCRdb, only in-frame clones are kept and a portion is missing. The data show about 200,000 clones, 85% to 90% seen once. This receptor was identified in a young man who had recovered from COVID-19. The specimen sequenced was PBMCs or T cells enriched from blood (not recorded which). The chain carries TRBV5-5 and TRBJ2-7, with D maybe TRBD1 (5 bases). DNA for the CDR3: TGTGCCAGCAGCTTGGAAACAGGTGTCTCCTACGAGCAGTACTTC. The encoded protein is CASSLETGVSYEQYF.